This T cell receptor beta chain was documented in a study of CD8 T cells in ankylosing spondylitis. Regarding the study as a whole: Disease-linked clones displayed a CD8+ phenotype and appeared relatively rarely in peripheral blood. Researchers reportedly found disease-linked clones significantly enriched in matched ankylosing spondylitis synovial fluid. Reactive arthritis synovial fluid and blood were previously reported to contain some motif variants.

Quantitative 5'-RACE with molecular barcodes was used to make the TCR beta libraries. MiXCR, applied by TCRdb to the 5' RACE reads, yields one record per CDR3 protein. Of some 38,000 distinct CDR3 sequences detected, about 3% appear once; the ten largest clones hold 2.5% to 3%. Many counts were recorded for this clonotype. Its antigen is currently unknown. The sequencing sample was made of blood, either unsorted or a sorted T cell fraction (not recorded which). The receptor was derived from a male donor with ankylosing spondylitis or in good health (not recorded which).

CDR3 residues: CASSVDRGTGVEEQFF. The CDR3 nucleotides are TGTGCCAGCAGCGTAGACAGGGGAACGGGGGTGGAGGAGCAGTTCTTC. The chain has TRBV9 and TRBJ2-1; D is possibly TRBD1 (7 bases). Looked up from germline, CDR1 is SGDLS and CDR2 is YYNGEE. V lost 0 bases to trimming and J lost 10 bases, with 20 bases between them. The CDR3 runs 16 residues.